This T cell receptor beta chain originates from a study of blood T cells in healthy people across ages. Primed by a sample-barcoded 5' primer and a J-beta primer mix, a second PCR proceeded for 7 to 11 cycles. Each CDR3 protein gets one entry after TCRdb re-called the 5' RACE reads with MiXCR. The repertoire consists of around 790,000 distinct CDR3 sequences, with approximately 48% occurring once and the leading ten covering under 20%. A note on this clonotype: The junction does not match germline at one end; this may be a read error.

This CDR3 is 16 amino acids long. Per the germline V gene, CDR1 is SEHNR and CDR2 is FQNEAQ (reference sequence). The chain uses TRBV7-9 and TRBJ1-3; TRBD1 matches at 7 bases. The sequencing sample was made of blood. The clonotype was recovered from a man in his sixties in good health. For the CDR3, the DNA is TGTACCAGCAGCCGAGTCACAGGGGTTGCTGGAAACACCATATATTTT. Encoded protein: CTSSRVTGVAGNTIYF.